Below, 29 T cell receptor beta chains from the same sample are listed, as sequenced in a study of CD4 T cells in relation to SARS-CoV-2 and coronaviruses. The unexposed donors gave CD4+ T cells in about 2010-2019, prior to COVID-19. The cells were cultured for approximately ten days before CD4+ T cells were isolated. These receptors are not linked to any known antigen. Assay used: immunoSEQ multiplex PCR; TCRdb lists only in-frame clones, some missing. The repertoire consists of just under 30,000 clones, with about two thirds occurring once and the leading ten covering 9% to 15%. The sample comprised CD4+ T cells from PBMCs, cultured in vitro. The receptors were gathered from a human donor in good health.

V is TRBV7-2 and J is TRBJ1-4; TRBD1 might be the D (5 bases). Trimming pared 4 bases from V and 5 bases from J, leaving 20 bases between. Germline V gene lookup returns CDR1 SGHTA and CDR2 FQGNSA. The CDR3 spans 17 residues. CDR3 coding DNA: TGTGCCAGCAGCTCCTACGGGGGGGTGGTGGGGAATGAAAAACTGTTTTTT. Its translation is CASSSYGGVVGNEKLFF.

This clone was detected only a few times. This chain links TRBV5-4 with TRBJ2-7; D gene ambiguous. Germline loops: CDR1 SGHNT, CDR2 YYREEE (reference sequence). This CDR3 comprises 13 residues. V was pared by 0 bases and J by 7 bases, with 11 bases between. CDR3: CASSLAGHWEQYF. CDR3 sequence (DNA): TGTGCCAGCAGCTTGGCTGGTCACTGGGAGCAGTACTTC.

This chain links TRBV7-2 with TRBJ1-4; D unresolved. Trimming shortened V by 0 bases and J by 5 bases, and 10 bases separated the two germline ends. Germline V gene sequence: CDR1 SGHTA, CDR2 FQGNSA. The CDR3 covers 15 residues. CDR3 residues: CASSLAGGRNEKLFF. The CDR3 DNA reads TGTGCCAGCAGCTTAGCCGGCGGACGGAATGAAAAACTGTTTTTT.

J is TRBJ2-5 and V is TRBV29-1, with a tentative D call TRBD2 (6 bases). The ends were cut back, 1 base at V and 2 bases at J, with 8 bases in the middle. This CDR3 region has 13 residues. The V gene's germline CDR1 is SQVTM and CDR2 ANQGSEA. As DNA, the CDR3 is TGCAGCGTTGAAGTCGGGACTCAAGAGACCCAGTACTTC. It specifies CSVEVGTQETQYF.

The CDR3 here is CASTRSHGELFF. The CDR3 DNA sequence: TGTGCCAGCACTCGGTCACACGGGGAGCTGTTTTTT. The V gene is TRBV9, the J gene TRBJ2-2; D is undetermined. Germline assignment: CDR1 SGDLS and CDR2 YYNGEE. Trimming took off 6 bases at V and 7 bases at J, with 10 bases between the two ends. The CDR3 spans 12 residues.

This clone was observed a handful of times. The CDR3 coding sequence is TGTGCCAGCAGCAAGGACCTTAATTCACCCCTCCACTTT. This codes for CASSKDLNSPLHF. The rearrangement uses TRBV7-9 and TRBJ1-6; D is undetermined. Trimming removed 5 bases at V and 6 bases at J, with 8 bases between. Germline CDR1 reads SEHNR; CDR2 reads FQNEAQ (reference sequence). The CDR3 spans 13 residues.

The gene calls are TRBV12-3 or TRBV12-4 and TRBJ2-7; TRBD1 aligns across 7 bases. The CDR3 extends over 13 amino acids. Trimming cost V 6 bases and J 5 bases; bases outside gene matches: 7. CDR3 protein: CASSQDRVNEQYF. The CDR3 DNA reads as TGTGCCAGCAGCCAAGACAGGGTGAACGAGCAGTACTTC.

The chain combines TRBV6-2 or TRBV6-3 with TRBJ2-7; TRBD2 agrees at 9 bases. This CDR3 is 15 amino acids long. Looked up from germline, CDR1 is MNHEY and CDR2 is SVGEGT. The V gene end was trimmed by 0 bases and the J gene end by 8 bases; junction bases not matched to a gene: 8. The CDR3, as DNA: TGTGCCAGCAGTTACTCCGCTAGCGGGGCCACTCAGCAGTACTTC. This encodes CASSYSASGATQQYF.

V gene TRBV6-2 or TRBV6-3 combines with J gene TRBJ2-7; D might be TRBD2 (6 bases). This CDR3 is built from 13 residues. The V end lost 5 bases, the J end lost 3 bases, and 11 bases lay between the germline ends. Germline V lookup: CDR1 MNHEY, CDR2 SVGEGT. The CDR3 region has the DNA TGTGCCAGCAGTCCCCGGCGGGGCTACGAGCAGTACTTC. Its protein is CASSPRRGYEQYF.

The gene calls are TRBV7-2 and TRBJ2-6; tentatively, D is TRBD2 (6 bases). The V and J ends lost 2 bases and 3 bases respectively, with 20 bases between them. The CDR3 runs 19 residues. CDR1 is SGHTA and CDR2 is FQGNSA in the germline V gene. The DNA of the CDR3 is TGTGCCAGCAGCTTACATCCGGGGGTGGTATCGGGTGGGGCCAACGTCCTGACTTTC. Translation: CASSLHPGVVSGGANVLTF.

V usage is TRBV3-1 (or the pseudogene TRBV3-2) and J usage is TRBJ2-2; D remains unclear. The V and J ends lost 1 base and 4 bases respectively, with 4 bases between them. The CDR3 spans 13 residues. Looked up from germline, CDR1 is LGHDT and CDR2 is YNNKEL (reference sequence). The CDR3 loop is CASSQVLTGELFF. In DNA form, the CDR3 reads TGTGCCAGCAGCCAAGTTCTCACCGGGGAGCTGTTTTTT.

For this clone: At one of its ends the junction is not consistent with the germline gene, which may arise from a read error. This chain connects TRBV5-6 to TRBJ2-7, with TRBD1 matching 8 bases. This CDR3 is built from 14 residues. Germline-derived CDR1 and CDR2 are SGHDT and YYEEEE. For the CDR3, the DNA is TGTGCCAGCAGCTTGGACAGGGGGTCCTACGTGCAGTACTTC. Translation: CASSLDRGSYVQYF.

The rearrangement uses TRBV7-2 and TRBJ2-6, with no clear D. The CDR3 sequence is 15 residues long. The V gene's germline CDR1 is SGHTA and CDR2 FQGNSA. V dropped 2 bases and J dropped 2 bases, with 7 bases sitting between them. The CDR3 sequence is CASSLQATGANVLTF. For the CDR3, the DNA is TGTGCCAGCAGCTTACAGGCCACTGGGGCCAACGTCCTGACTTTC.

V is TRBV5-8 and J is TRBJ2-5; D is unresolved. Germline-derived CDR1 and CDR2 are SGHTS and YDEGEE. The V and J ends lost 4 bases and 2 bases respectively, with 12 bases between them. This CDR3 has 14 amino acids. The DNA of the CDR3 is TGTGCCAGCAGCCCCCTGAGGATTCAAGAGACCCAGTACTTC. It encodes CASSPLRIQETQYF. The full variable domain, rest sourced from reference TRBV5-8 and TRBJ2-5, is EAGVTQSPTHLIKTRGQQATLRCSPISGHTSVYWYQQALGLGLQFLLWYDEGEERNRGNFPPRFSGRQFPNYSSELNVNALELEDSALYLCASSPLRIQETQYFGPGTRLLVL.

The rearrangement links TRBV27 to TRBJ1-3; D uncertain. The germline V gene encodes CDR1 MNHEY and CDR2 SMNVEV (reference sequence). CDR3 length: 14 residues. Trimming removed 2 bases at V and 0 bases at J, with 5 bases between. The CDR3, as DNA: TGTGCCAGCAGTTTAGTAGGCTCTGGAAACACCATATATTTT. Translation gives CASSLVGSGNTIYF.

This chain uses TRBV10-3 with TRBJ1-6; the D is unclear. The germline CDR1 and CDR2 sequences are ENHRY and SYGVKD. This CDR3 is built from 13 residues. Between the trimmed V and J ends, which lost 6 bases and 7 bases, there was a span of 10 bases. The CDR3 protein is CAIRGSRNSPLHF. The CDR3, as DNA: TGTGCCATCAGAGGGAGTCGGAATTCACCCCTCCACTTT.

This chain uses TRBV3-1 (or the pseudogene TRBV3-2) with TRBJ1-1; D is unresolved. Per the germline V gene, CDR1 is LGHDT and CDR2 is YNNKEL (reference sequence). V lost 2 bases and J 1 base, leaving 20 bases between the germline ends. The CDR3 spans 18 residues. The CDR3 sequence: CASSQSTGPIRENTEAFF. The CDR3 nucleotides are TGTGCCAGCAGCCAATCGACCGGTCCTATCCGAGAGAACACTGAAGCTTTCTTT.

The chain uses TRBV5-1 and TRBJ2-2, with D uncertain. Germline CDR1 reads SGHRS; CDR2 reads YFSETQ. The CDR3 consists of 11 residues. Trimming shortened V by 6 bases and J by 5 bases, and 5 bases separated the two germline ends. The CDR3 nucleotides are TGCGCCAGCAAGAGAACCGGGGAGCTGTTTTTT. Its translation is CASKRTGELFF.

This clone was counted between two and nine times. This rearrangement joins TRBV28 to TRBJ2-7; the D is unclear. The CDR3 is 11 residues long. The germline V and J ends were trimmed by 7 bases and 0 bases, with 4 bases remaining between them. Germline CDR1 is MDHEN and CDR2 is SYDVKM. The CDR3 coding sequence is TGTGCCAGCATTAGCTCCTACGAGCAGTACTTC. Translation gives CASISSYEQYF.

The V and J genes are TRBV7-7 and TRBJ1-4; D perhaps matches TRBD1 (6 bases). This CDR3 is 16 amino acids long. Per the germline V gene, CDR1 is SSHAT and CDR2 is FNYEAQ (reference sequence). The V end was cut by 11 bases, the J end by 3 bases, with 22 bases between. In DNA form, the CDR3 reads TGTGCCGTCTTAGGCGCCAGTCAGGGGTCTAATGAAAAACTGTTTTTT. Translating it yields CAVLGASQGSNEKLFF.

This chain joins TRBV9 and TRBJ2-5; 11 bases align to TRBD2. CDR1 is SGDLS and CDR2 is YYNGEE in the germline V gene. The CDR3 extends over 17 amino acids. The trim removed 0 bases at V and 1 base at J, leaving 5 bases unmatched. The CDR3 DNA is TGTGCCAGCAGCGTAGGACTAGCGGGGATATCCCAAGAGACCCAGTACTTC. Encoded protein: CASSVGLAGISQETQYF. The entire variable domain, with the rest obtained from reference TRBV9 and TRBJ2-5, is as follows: DSGVTQTPKHLITATGQRVTLRCSPRSGDLSVYWYQQSLDQGLQFLIQYYNGEERAKGNILERFSAQQFPDLHSELNLSSLELGDSALYFCASSVGLAGISQETQYFGPGTRLLVL.

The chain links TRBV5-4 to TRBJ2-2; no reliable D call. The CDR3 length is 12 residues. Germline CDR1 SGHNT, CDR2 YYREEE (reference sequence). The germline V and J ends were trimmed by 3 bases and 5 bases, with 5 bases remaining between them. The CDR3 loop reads CASSSTTGELFF. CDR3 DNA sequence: TGTGCCAGCAGCTCAACAACCGGGGAGCTGTTTTTT.

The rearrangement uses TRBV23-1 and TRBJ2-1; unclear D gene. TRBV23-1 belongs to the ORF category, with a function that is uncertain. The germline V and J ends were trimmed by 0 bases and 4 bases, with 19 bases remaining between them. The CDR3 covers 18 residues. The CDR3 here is CASSQSYLRLPEYNEQFF. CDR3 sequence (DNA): TGCGCCAGCAGTCAATCCTACTTACGGCTCCCGGAGTACAATGAGCAGTTCTTC.

CDR3 sequence (DNA): TGTGCCAGCAGCCCTGGTGAGCTTTCGGGCTCCCAAGAGACCCAGTACTTC. Amino acids: CASSPGELSGSQETQYF. This sequence joins TRBV4-2 and TRBJ2-5; D not certain. The V end was cut by 4 bases, the J end by 1 base, with 19 bases between. Germline CDR1 reads LGHNA; CDR2 reads YNFKEQ. CDR3 length: 17 amino acids.

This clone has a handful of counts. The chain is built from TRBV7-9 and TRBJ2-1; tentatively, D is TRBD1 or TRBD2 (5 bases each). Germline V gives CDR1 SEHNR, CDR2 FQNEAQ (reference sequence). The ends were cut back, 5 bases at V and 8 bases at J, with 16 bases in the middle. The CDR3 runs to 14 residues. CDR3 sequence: CASSAFTRGDEQFF. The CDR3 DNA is TGTGCCAGCAGCGCCTTTACGAGGGGCGATGAGCAGTTCTTC.

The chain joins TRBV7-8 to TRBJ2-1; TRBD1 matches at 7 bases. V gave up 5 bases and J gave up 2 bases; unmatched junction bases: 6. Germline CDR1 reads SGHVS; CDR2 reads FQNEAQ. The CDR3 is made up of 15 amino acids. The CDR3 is CASSILRGTYNEQFF. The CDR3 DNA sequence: TGTGCCAGCAGCATCCTCAGGGGGACCTACAATGAGCAGTTCTTC.

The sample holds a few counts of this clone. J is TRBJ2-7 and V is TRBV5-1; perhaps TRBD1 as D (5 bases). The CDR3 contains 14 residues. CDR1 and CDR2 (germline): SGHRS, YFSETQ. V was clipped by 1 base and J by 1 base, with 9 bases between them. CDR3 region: CASSLIDRSYEQYF. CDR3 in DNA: TGCGCCAGCAGCTTGATTGACAGATCCTACGAGCAGTACTTC.

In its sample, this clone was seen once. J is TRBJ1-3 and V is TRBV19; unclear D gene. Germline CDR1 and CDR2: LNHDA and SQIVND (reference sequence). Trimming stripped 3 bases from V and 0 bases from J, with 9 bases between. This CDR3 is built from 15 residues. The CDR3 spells CASSIVGTSGNTIYF. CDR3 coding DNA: TGTGCCAGTAGTATTGTCGGAACCTCTGGAAACACCATATATTTT.

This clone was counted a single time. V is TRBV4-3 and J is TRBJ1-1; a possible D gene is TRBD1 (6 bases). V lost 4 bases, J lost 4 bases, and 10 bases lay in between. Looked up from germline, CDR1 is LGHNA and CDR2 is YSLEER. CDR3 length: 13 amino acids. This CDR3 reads CASSLGQSTEAFF. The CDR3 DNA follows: TGCGCCAGCAGCCTCGGACAGTCCACTGAAGCTTTCTTT.